Listed below are T cell receptor beta chains from one sample, sequenced in a study of metastatic and nonmetastatic thyroid tumors. TCRdb re-called clones from the PCR reads using MiXCR. The sample carries more than 15,000 clones, around 16% recorded once. What was sequenced was blood. Receptors were obtained from a male donor with papillary thyroid cancer or a benign thyroid nodule (not recorded which). Some clones in this sample may be carry-over from other donors' samples. Both conserved end residues are part of each CDR3. The D gene is left open where the match is weak. Size tells how often a clone was seen (once, few, many) or the class of an expanded clone, and some rows leave it out.

clone size	V gene	D gene	J gene	CDR3 protein	CDR3 DNA
many	TRBV7-3	TRBD2	TRBJ2-1	CASSSVTSDEQFF	TGTGCCAGCAGCTCCGTGACTAGCGATGAGCAGTTCTTC
many	TRBV12-3/TRBV12-4	TRBD1	TRBJ1-1	CASSWDSFTEAFF	TGTGCCAGCAGCTGGGACAGCTTCACTGAAGCTTTCTTT
many	TRBV29-1	.	TRBJ2-1	CSVGGSSFTFYNEQFF	TGCAGCGTTGGGGGTTCGAGTTTCACCTTCTACAATGAGCAGTTCTTC
many	TRBV28	TRBD1	TRBJ2-3	CASSLLTPGTGETDTQYF	TGTGCCAGCAGTTTATTGACTCCCGGGACAGGGGAAACAGATACGCAGTATTTT
many	TRBV9	.	TRBJ2-7	CASSVGGSDGYEQYF	TGTGCCAGCAGCGTAGGAGGGTCGGATGGGTACGAGCAGTACTTC
many	TRBV30	.	TRBJ2-7	CAWSAISPDPRVYEQYF	TGTGCCTGGAGTGCAATATCCCCGGACCCAAGGGTCTACGAGCAGTACTTC
medium-sized	TRBV4-3	TRBD1	TRBJ2-7	CASSQDRGTGAYEQYF	TGCGCCAGCAGCCAAGATCGGGGGACAGGAGCCTACGAGCAGTACTTC
.	TRBV5-1	.	TRBJ2-7	CASSLSPGLYEQYF	TGCGCCAGCAGCTTATCTCCAGGGTTATACGAGCAGTACTTC
medium-sized	TRBV5-1	TRBD1	TRBJ1-3	CASSRDRGPGNTIYF	TGCGCCAGCAGCCGGGACAGGGGGCCTGGAAACACCATATATTTT
many	TRBV6-5	.	TRBJ2-6	CASSYGRGGTGANVLTF	TGTGCCAGCAGTTATGGCAGGGGAGGAACTGGGGCCAACGTCCTGACTTTC
many	TRBV3-1	TRBD1	TRBJ2-5	CASSQGDRQQTLQETQYF	TGTGCCAGCAGCCAAGGGGACAGACAGCAAACTCTCCAAGAGACCCAGTACTTC